This T cell receptor (delta chain) was observed in a study of DNA immune sequencing with unique molecular identifiers (TCRdb year 2020). With respect to the entire study: gammadelta T cells were enriched from buffy coats using immunomagnetic cell separation, and their genomic DNA was sequenced. Fluorescence-activated cell sorting was used to enrich gammadelta T cells from the PBMC of over 9 healthy individuals. For the enriched versus non-enriched comparison, around 100 ng enriched gammadelta T-cell DNA and approximately 1 ug non-enriched PBMC DNA were sequenced. The study developed and validated an ultrasensitive DNA-based TRD repertoire sequencing method using PCR-introduced unique molecular identifiers. The method was checked using synthetic reference molecules and blood samples from healthy people. All donors were healthy people, and about nine of the donors were profiled using sorted gammadelta T cells from peripheral blood. The research as a whole found: Among clonotypes from healthy donors, the most common TRD rearrangement was TRDV2 paired with TRDJ1. TRD repertoire diversity varied between healthy donors, with several donors highly oligoclonal where top 5 clonotypes exceeded half of productive molecules. The primer-based approach cannot detect novel TRD sequences that are not targeted by the primers.

The method behind the library was multiplex PCR. A 32-plex assay with primers for all 8 TRDV and 4 TRDJ genes covering the CDR3 was used to amplify genomic DNA. A 12-nucleotide UMI was introduced during 2 to 4 barcoding PCR cycles, after which a second PCR was performed with Illumina adapter primers. AMPure XP beads were used to purify the libraries, and library quality was checked on a Fragment Analyzer using the HS NGS Fragment kit. An Illumina MiniSeq mid-output kit with around 19% PhiX and 150 cycles of paired-end reads was used for sequencing. Turning to the authors' computational methods: MIGEC version 1.2.9 was used to process the reads, grouping reads by UMI and building error-corrected consensus sequences. Modified VDJtools version 1.2.1 scripts and the tcR R package were used for post-processing. Clone calls in TCRdb were regenerated from the public reads with CATT, after which identical DNA sequences shared one row. The V and J calls and clone size are TCRdb's, not the authors'. This sample holds fewer than 2,500 delta-chain clones; about 18% were observed only once. The ten largest clones take up roughly a third of the sample.

Only one count was recorded for this clone. Its binding antigen is unknown. TCRdb's listed protein matches a much larger clone and diverges from this DNA's translation at residue 3, likely through a read error; the protein shown comes from the DNA. CDR1 and CDR2 (TSWWSYY, QGS) derive from the germline V gene. Measured from the cysteine to the phenylalanine, the CDR3 is 24 residues long. The kept DNA is CDR3 alone, 72 bases in frame from the first base. The sequencing input was gamma-delta T cells from PBMCs. The rearranged segments are TRDV1 and TRDJ1, with 10 central nucleotides matching TRDD3. This receptor was identified in a human donor in good health. The CDR3 is CAIGEPSVLLLRGGYKVYTDKLIF. The sequenced DNA: TGTGCTATTGGGGAACCGTCGGTCCTACTACTACGTGGGGGATACAAAGTGTACACCGATAAACTCATCTTT.